This T cell receptor (beta chain) was recovered during a study of T cell repertoires in cytomegalovirus infection. Whole-study context: Shared public TCR beta signatures pointed to both CMV infection and a matching HLA type.

On this clonotype itself: As yet, its antigen is unknown.

Germline V lookup: CDR1 MNHEY, CDR2 SVGAGI. The V gene lost 0 bases and the J gene lost 3 bases, with 12 bases spanning the gap. The CDR3 length is 16 residues. Each CDR3 protein gets one entry after TCRdb re-called the reads with MiXCR. Of more than 45,000 distinct CDR3 sequences listed, about a fifth are singletons. The input for sequencing was CD8+ T cells from cultured PBMCs, taken from culture after CMV antigen stimulation. The receptor was isolated from a human donor in good health (CMV status not recorded). Some clones in this sample may be carry-over from other donors' samples. V is TRBV6-5 and J is TRBJ1-5; unclear D gene. CDR3 residues: CASSYSPDPLNQPQHF. The CDR3 nucleotides are TGTGCCAGCAGTTACTCACCGGACCCCCTCAATCAGCCCCAGCATTTT.